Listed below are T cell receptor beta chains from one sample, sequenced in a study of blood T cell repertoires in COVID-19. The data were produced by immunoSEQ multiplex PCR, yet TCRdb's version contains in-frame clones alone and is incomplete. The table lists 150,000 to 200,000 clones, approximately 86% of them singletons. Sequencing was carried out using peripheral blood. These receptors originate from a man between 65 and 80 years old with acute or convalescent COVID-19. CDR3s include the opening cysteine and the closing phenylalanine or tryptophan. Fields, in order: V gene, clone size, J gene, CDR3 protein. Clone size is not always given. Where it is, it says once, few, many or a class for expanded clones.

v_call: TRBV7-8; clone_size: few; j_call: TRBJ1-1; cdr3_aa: CASSLENRRRTEAFF
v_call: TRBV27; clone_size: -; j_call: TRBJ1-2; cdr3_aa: CASSLSRAFNYGYTF
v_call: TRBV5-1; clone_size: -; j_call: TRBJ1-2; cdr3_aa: CASSWGDPGYGYTF
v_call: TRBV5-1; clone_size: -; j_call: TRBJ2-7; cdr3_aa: CASSLELAGAKQYF
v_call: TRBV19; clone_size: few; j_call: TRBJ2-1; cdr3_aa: CASSSGSSYNEQFF
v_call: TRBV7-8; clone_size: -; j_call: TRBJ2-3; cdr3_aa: CASSTSDTQYF
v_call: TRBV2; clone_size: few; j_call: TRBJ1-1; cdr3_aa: CASRLTGGLEAFF
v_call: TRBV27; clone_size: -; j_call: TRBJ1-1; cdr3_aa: CASTRGIGMNTEAFF
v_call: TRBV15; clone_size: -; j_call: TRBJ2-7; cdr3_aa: CATSRDETGSHEQYF
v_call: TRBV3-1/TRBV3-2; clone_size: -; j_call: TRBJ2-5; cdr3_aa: CASSQVGTEETQYF
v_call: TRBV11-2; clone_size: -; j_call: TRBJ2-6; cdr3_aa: CASSHQGQGPSGANVLTF
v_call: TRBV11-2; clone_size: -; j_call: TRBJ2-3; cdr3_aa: CASSPPTLAGSTDTQYF
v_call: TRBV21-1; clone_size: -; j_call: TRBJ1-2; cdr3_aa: CASSIRILQGAHGYTF
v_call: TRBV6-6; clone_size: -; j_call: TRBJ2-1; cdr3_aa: CASSLAGGVSYNEQFF
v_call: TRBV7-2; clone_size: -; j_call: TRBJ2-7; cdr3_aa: CASSFEGASGGYEQYF
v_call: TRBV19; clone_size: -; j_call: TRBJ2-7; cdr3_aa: CASSIERGAGEQYF
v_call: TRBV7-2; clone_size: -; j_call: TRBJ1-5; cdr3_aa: CASSPGGSNQPQHF
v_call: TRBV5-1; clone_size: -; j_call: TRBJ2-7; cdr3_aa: CASSSDRGSERQYF
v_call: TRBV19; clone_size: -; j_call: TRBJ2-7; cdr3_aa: CASTTSLGSVYEQYF
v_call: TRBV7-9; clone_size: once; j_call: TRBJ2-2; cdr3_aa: CASRIPAEEVGELFF
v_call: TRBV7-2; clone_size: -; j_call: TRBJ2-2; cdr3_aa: CASSLQGRGTGELFF
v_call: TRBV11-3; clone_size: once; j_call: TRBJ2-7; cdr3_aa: CASSLIWTDEQYF
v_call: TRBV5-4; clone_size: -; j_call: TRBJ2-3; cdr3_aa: CASSLGGSGREDTQYF
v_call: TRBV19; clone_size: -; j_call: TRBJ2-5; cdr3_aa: CASSLHRGETQYF
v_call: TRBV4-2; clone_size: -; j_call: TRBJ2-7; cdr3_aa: CASSQLAGVSSYEQYF
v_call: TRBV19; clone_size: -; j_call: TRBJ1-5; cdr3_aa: CASSIGHSAGNNQPQHF
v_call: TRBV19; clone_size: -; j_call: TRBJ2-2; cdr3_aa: CASGTRNGELFF
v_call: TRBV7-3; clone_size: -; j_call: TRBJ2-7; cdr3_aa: CASSADTSYEQYF
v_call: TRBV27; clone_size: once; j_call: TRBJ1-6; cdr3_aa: CASSLLGGLESSPLHF
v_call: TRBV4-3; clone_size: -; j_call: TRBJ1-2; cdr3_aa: CASSQVGTAYGYTF
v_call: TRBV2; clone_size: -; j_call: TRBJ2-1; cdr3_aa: CASSGGEMYNEQFF
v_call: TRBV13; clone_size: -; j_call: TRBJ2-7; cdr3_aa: CASSLGPGGVDEQYF
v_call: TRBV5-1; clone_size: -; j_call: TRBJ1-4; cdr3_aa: CASSLKGSVNEKLFF
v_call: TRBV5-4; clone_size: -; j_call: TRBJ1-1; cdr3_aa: CASSSQGVNTEAFF
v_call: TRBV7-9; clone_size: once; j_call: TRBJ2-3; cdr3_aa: CASSRTSTDTQYF
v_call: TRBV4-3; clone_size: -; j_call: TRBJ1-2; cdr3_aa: CASSRHRENLYGYTF
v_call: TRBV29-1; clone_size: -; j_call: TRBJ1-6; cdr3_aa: CSVQDRGNSPLHF
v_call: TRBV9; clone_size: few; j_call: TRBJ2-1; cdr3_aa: CASSGSGRAVTYNEQFF
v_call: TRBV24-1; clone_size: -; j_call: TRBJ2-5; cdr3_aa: CATSDPTREETQYF
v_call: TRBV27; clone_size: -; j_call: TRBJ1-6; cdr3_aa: CASSSRQRDNSPLHF